This T cell receptor (beta chain) derives from a study of T cell repertoires in aging, cancer and after chemotherapy. Whole-study results and caveats: In each cancer cohort, median generation probability increased across chemotherapy, suggesting thymic output rebounded. In cancer patients, declining TCR diversity with age involved lost richness and lost evenness.

Note on this clonotype: Its matching antigen is unknown. The germline gene is not matched at one end of the junction; a read error may be the cause.

A mixed TRB-A/B primer pool amplified rearranged TRB by multiplex touch-down PCR. TCRdb processed the multiplex PCR reads anew with MiXCR; each CDR3 protein has one entry. The repertoire holds around 12,000 distinct CDR3 sequences, with 21% as singletons. Amplification of TCR beta used genomic DNA extracted from peripheral blood. The sequenced sample consisted of blood. This TCR was recovered from a human donor in good health.

The CDR3 DNA sequence: TGTGCCATCAGTGCCCCTGACCGCAACACAGATACGCAGTATTTT. Translation: CAISAPDRNTDTQYF. V gene TRBV6-1 combines with J gene TRBJ2-3, with D unresolved. Per the germline V gene, CDR1 is MNHNS and CDR2 is SASEGT. The length of the CDR3 is 15 residues.